This passage covers 29 T cell receptor beta chains from one sample sequenced in a study of monozygotic twins with cystic fibrosis. Generated by immunoSEQ multiplex PCR, the TCRdb table keeps only in-frame clones and is missing some. The table has approximately 15,000 clones, about 93% seen once; the top ten hold around a tenth. The sequenced sample consisted of blood. The receptors originated from a girl aged 2 to 9 with cystic fibrosis.

The gene calls are TRBV15 and TRBJ2-1; no clear D. The CDR3 has 12 amino acids. Trimming shortened V by 0 bases and J by 16 bases, and 13 bases separated the two germline ends. Germline CDR1 and CDR2: LNHNV and YYDKDF (reference sequence). CDR3 residues: CATSRDLAARFF. In nucleotides, the CDR3 is TGTGCCACCAGCAGAGATCTCGCGGCACGATTCTTC.

The chain employs TRBV7-9 and TRBJ2-3; the D is unclear. The CDR3 is 10 amino acids. V lost 10 bases and J 2 bases, leaving 4 bases between the germline ends. Germline V gives CDR1 SEHNR, CDR2 FQNEAQ (reference sequence). CDR3 amino acids: CATHTDTQYF. CDR3 nucleotides: TGTGCCACCCACACAGATACGCAGTATTTT.

V is TRBV5-6 and J is TRBJ1-2; D perhaps matches TRBD1 (5 bases). This CDR3 contains 16 residues. V was shortened by 1 base and J by 8 bases, with 21 bases between the two germline ends. Germline assignment: CDR1 SGHDT and CDR2 YYEEEE. DNA for the CDR3: TGTGCCAGCAGCTTGTTGGATGGAACGGGGGGAGGAGGCTACACCTTC. Amino acids: CASSLLDGTGGGGYTF.

This clone is a singleton in its sample. In DNA form, the CDR3 reads TGTGCCAGCAGCCAAGATCCCGCCCAGGGAATCTATGGCTACACCTTC. This gives the protein CASSQDPAQGIYGYTF. V is TRBV4-2 and J is TRBJ1-2, with a tentative D call TRBD1 (5 bases). Trimming pared 0 bases from V and 4 bases from J, leaving 15 bases between. CDR1 is LGHNA and CDR2 is YNFKEQ in the germline V gene. There are 16 residues in the CDR3.

This sequence joins TRBV9 and TRBJ2-7; D is uncertain. Deletions cut 0 bases from V and 0 bases from J, with 7 bases between. The CDR3 length is 14 residues. Germline values: CDR1 SGDLS, CDR2 YYNGEE. The CDR3 nucleotides read TGTGCCAGCAGCGTAGCGACACACTCCTACGAGCAGTACTTC. Translated: CASSVATHSYEQYF.

The V call is TRBV10-3, the J call TRBJ2-1, with TRBD2 matching 7 bases. J was trimmed by 0 bases and V by 7 bases; bases with no gene match: 6. Germline V gene data show CDR1 as ENHRY and CDR2 as SYGVKD. The CDR3 is made up of 15 amino acids. The CDR3 reads CAITPGGGSYNEQFF. CDR3 DNA: TGTGCCATCACCCCTGGCGGGGGCTCCTACAATGAGCAGTTCTTC.

The CDR3 region has the DNA TGTGCCAGCAGCCCGGGGGAGAACGAGCAGTACTTC. Encoded protein: CASSPGENEQYF. V gene TRBV9 combines with J gene TRBJ2-7; possible D gene TRBD2, 6 bases. The V end was cut by 4 bases, the J end by 5 bases, with 10 bases between. Per germline, CDR1 SGDLS and CDR2 YYNGEE. The CDR3 loop spans 12 amino acids.

The V gene is TRBV5-6, the J gene TRBJ2-7, with 10 nucleotides matching TRBD2. Germline lookup yields CDR1 SGHDT and CDR2 YYEEEE. CDR3 length equals 15 residues. V dropped 2 bases and J dropped 0; count of bases not matched to a gene: 2. The CDR3 DNA follows: TGTGCCAGCAGCTTCCTAGCGGGAGACTCCTACGAGCAGTACTTC. This gives the protein CASSFLAGDSYEQYF.

CDR3 amino acids: CAISEMPGANVLTF. The DNA of the CDR3 is TGTGCCATCAGTGAGATGCCTGGGGCCAACGTCCTGACTTTC. The chain has TRBV10-3 and TRBJ2-6; D remains ambiguous. The CDR3 length is 14 residues. V was trimmed by 2 bases and J by 2 bases, leaving 4 bases between them. The germline CDR1 and CDR2 sequences are ENHRY and SYGVKD.

This chain links TRBV2 with TRBJ1-1; D remains ambiguous. V shed 9 bases and J shed 4 bases, with 15 bases lying between them. Germline V gene sequence: CDR1 SNHLY, CDR2 FYNNEI. The CDR3 contains 13 residues. The CDR3 DNA reads TGTGCCAGGAGGGCCGGGAGGGTCACTGAAGCTTTCTTT. This codes for CARRAGRVTEAFF.

The genes are TRBV30 and TRBJ1-1; the D is unclear. Germline V gene sequence: CDR1 GTSNPN, CDR2 SVGIG (reference sequence). V lost 0 bases, J lost 3 bases, and 8 bases lay in between. CDR3 size: 13 residues. Here the CDR3 reads CAWSVDEDTEAFF. CDR3 coding DNA: TGTGCCTGGAGTGTTGACGAGGACACTGAAGCTTTCTTT.

The chain has TRBV2 and TRBJ2-5, with 10 bases that match TRBD2. The V gene's germline CDR1 is SNHLY and CDR2 FYNNEI. Trimming cost V 6 bases and J 4 bases; bases outside gene matches: 8. This CDR3 has 15 residues. Here the CDR3 reads CASRKETSGRETQYF. The DNA of the CDR3 is TGTGCCAGCAGAAAAGAGACTAGCGGGCGAGAGACCCAGTACTTC.

The chain links TRBV9 to TRBJ2-2, with 8 nucleotides matching TRBD2. CDR1 and CDR2 from the germline V gene are SGDLS and YYNGEE. The junction had 14 bases not matched to a gene; V was cut back by 5 bases and J by 8 bases. The CDR3 has 16 residues. The CDR3 region is CASSEGGRPLPGELFF. The CDR3 DNA is TGTGCCAGCAGTGAAGGCGGGAGGCCTCTACCGGGGGAGCTGTTTTTT.

V and J are TRBV7-9 and TRBJ2-1, with 9 bases aligning to TRBD1. The germline V gene has CDR1 SEHNR and CDR2 FQNEAQ (reference sequence). The length of the CDR3 is 16 residues. Trimming removed 5 bases from V and 4 bases from J; junction bases left unmatched: 9. CDR3 sequence reads: CASSPPGDRDYNEQFF. As DNA, the CDR3 is TGTGCCAGCAGCCCCCCGGGGGACAGGGATTACAATGAGCAGTTCTTC.

The V and J genes are TRBV4-3 and TRBJ2-7; 10 nucleotides line up with TRBD2. This CDR3 has 17 residues. After removal of 5 bases from V and 0 bases from J, the junction contained 10 bases not matched to a gene. Per the germline V gene, CDR1 is LGHNA and CDR2 is YSLEER. The CDR3 here is CASSRGPGTSASYEQYF. As DNA, the CDR3 is TGCGCCAGCAGCAGGGGGCCAGGGACTAGCGCCTCCTACGAGCAGTACTTC.

The chain links TRBV5-1 to TRBJ2-7, with 16 bases fitting TRBD2. Germline V gene sequence: CDR1 SGHRS, CDR2 YFSETQ. Unmatched junction bases numbered 20, after V lost 0 bases and J lost 5 bases. The CDR3 consists of 22 residues. CDR3 region: CASSLVLGTSGRASGRSHEQYF. DNA of the CDR3: TGCGCCAGCAGCTTGGTTCTCGGGACTAGCGGGAGGGCCTCGGGGAGGAGTCACGAGCAGTACTTC.

The chain carries TRBV4-1 and TRBJ2-3; 7 bases are a match to TRBD2. CDR1 and CDR2 from the germline V gene are MGHRA and YSYEKL. This CDR3 is built from 16 residues. Trimming removed 0 bases from V and 5 bases from J; junction bases left unmatched: 8. The CDR3 nucleotides read TGCGCCAGCAGCCAAGAATGGGGGGGGACCCTAGATACGCAGTATTTT. Its protein is CASSQEWGGTLDTQYF.

The chain couples TRBV4-1 to TRBJ1-2, with a tentative D call TRBD1 (5 bases). V lost 1 base and J lost 4, with 13 bases in between. The germline V gene encodes CDR1 MGHRA and CDR2 YSYEKL. CDR3 length equals 15 residues. The DNA of the CDR3 is TGCGCCAGCAGCCAAGTACCCAGGGAGGGCTATGGCTACACCTTC. Translated: CASSQVPREGYGYTF.

The chain employs TRBV7-9 and TRBJ2-5; no definite D call. V was shortened by 5 bases and J by 4 bases, with 14 bases between the two germline ends. The CDR3 has 14 amino acids. The V gene's germline CDR1 is SEHNR and CDR2 FQNEAQ (reference sequence). CDR3 sequence reads: CASSPGPIPETQYF. DNA of the CDR3: TGTGCCAGCAGCCCGGGCCCGATTCCAGAGACCCAGTACTTC.

A word on this clone: At one of its ends the junction is not consistent with the germline gene, which may arise from a read error. This chain links TRBV6-5 with TRBJ1-4; D remains unclear. Looked up from germline, CDR1 is MNHEY and CDR2 is SVGAGI. CDR3 size: 14 residues. This CDR3 is CASSPDGRNGKLFF. In DNA form, the CDR3 reads TGTGCCAGCAGTCCCGACGGACGAAATGGAAAACTGTTTTTT.

This clone is deemed medium-sized. This chain connects TRBV7-8 to TRBJ1-1; 7 nucleotides align to TRBD1. The V and J ends lost 1 base and 3 bases, in that order; junction bases with no gene match: 2. Germline values: CDR1 SGHVS, CDR2 FQNEAQ. The CDR3 runs 14 residues. The CDR3 region has the DNA TGTGCCAGCAGCTTAGGGACAGGAGACACTGAAGCTTTCTTT. This gives the protein CASSLGTGDTEAFF. The variable domain in full, completed from reference TRBV7-8 and TRBJ1-1, reads GAGVSQSPRYKVAKRGQDVALRCDPISGHVSLFWYQQALGQGPEFLTYFQNEAQLDKSGLPSDRFFAERPEGSVSTLKIQRTQQEDSAVYLCASSLGTGDTEAFFGQGTRLTVV.

The chain combines TRBV27 with TRBJ2-7; D might be TRBD2 (5 bases). Trimming shortened V by 0 bases and J by 2 bases, and 11 bases separated the two germline ends. Looked up from germline, CDR1 is MNHEY and CDR2 is SMNVEV (reference sequence). The CDR3 consists of 15 residues. The DNA for the CDR3 is TGTGCCAGCAGTTTATCGATAGACGGGACCTACGAGCAGTACTTC. Its translation: CASSLSIDGTYEQYF.

This sequence joins TRBV9 and TRBJ2-2, with D uncertain. The CDR3 consists of 12 residues. Trimming shortened V by 1 base and J by 7 bases, and 5 bases separated the two germline ends. CDR1 SGDLS and CDR2 YYNGEE come from the germline V gene. CDR3 sequence reads: CASSVLNGELFF. The CDR3, as DNA: TGTGCCAGCAGCGTATTAAACGGGGAGCTGTTTTTT. The variable domain in full, with the rest retrieved from reference TRBV9 and TRBJ2-2, is DSGVTQTPKHLITATGQRVTLRCSPRSGDLSVYWYQQSLDQGLQFLIQYYNGEERAKGNILERFSAQQFPDLHSELNLSSLELGDSALYFCASSVLNGELFFGEGSRLTVL.

The chain has TRBV5-1 and TRBJ2-7; D is undetermined. V shed 1 base and J shed 6 bases, with 11 bases lying between them. The CDR3 contains 13 residues. Per germline, CDR1 SGHRS and CDR2 YFSETQ. The CDR3 here is CASSLPSIGEQYF. The DNA of the CDR3 is TGCGCCAGCAGCTTGCCCTCAATCGGCGAGCAGTACTTC.

This chain uses TRBV27 with TRBJ2-7; 7 nucleotides align to TRBD1. Germline V gene lookup returns CDR1 MNHEY and CDR2 SMNVEV (reference sequence). The CDR3 length is 14 residues. V dropped 2 bases and J dropped 4; count of bases not matched to a gene: 5. The DNA for the CDR3 is TGTGCCAGCAGTTTAATTGGGACAGAATACGAGCAGTACTTC. Translation gives CASSLIGTEYEQYF.

The chain recombines TRBV28 with TRBJ1-5, with a tentative D call TRBD1 (6 bases). Germline CDR1 is MDHEN and CDR2 is SYDVKM. V was pared by 6 bases and J by 5 bases, with 17 bases between. This CDR3 comprises 15 residues. The CDR3 DNA sequence: TGTGCCAGCAGACCCACAGGGAAGGGGGATCAGCCCCAGCATTTT. Its translation is CASRPTGKGDQPQHF.

The J gene is TRBJ1-2, the V gene TRBV7-9, with D possibly being TRBD1 (5 bases). This CDR3 has 15 amino acids. The ends were cut back, 2 bases at V and 3 bases at J, with 13 bases in the middle. Germline lookup yields CDR1 SEHNR and CDR2 FQNEAQ (reference sequence). As DNA, the CDR3 is TGTGCCAGCAGCTTACCATTTGGGGCCCACTATGGCTACACCTTC. Its translation is CASSLPFGAHYGYTF.

The genes are TRBV19 and TRBJ2-6; D gene uncertain. This CDR3 region has 10 residues. The ends were cut back, 8 bases at V and 10 bases at J, with 6 bases in the middle. Germline V lookup: CDR1 LNHDA, CDR2 SQIVND (reference sequence). The CDR3, as DNA: TGTGCCAGTGGGGTGAACGTCCTGACTTTC. Encoded protein: CASGVNVLTF.

The chain combines TRBV19 with TRBJ1-1; D unclear. Germline V CDR1 and CDR2: LNHDA, SQIVND (reference sequence). CDR3 length: 15 residues. Trimming pared 1 base from V and 2 bases from J, leaving 11 bases between. CDR3 nucleotides: TGTGCCAGTAGTATAGGTGGGATGCATAACACTGAAGCTTTCTTT. This gives the protein CASSIGGMHNTEAFF.